A selection of T cell receptor beta chains follows, all from one sample in a study of naive and memory T cell subsets. TCRdb re-called the 5' RACE reads through MiXCR, storing one row per CDR3 protein. This table holds about 62,000 distinct CDR3 sequences, 6.5% to 9% found once. Receptors were obtained from a female donor in good health. Both conserved end residues are part of each CDR3. The D gene is left open where the match is weak. A row's size may be missing; if present it is once, few, many or a size class.

d_call	v_call	j_call	clone_size	cdr3_aa	cdr3_nt
.	TRBV6-6	TRBJ1-5	.	CASTLGSSENQPQHF	TGTGCCAGCACCTTGGGATCCAGCGAGAATCAGCCCCAGCATTTT
.	TRBV4-1	TRBJ2-5	many	CASSHPVRGGWGETQYF	TGCGCCAGCAGCCACCCCGTTAGGGGGGGCTGGGGAGAGACCCAGTACTTC
TRBD1	TRBV3-1	TRBJ2-7	.	CASSHDRGHYEQYF	TGTGCCAGCAGCCACGACAGGGGGCATTACGAGCAGTACTTC
.	TRBV4-1	TRBJ2-3	.	CASSQLVVGRTDTQYF	TGCGCCAGCAGCCAACTTGTAGTGGGGAGGACAGATACGCAGTATTTT
.	TRBV29-1	TRBJ2-7	.	CSARLGDSYEQYF	TGCAGCGCCAGGCTAGGCGACTCCTACGAGCAGTACTTC
TRBD2	TRBV6-1	TRBJ2-1	few	CASSVGSGTSGEQFF	TGTGCCAGCAGTGTGGGCTCCGGGACTAGCGGAGAGCAGTTCTTC
.	TRBV2	TRBJ2-4	.	CASSEATVRNIQYF	TGTGCCAGCAGTGAGGCTACGGTGCGGAACATTCAGTACTTC
TRBD1	TRBV20-1	TRBJ1-4	many	CSARQGADEKLFF	TGCAGTGCGAGACAGGGGGCGGATGAAAAACTGTTTTTT
TRBD2	TRBV5-1	TRBJ2-3	.	CASSLTSGGTDTQYF	TGCGCCAGCAGCTTAACTAGCGGGGGAACAGATACGCAGTATTTT
.	TRBV30	TRBJ1-1	many	CARKYSTGIRTEAFF	TGTGCCCGAAAATATTCAACAGGGATACGGACTGAAGCTTTCTTT
.	TRBV15	TRBJ1-1	.	CATSSILRLEEAFF	TGTGCCACCAGCAGTATACTGAGGCTGGAGGAAGCTTTCTTT
.	TRBV5-1	TRBJ2-6	few	CASSLYFSGANVLTF	TGCGCCAGCAGCTTATATTTTTCTGGGGCCAACGTCCTGACTTTC
.	TRBV6-1	TRBJ2-1	.	CASSVRTESSYNEQFF	TGTGCCAGCAGTGTTAGGACTGAGAGCTCCTACAATGAGCAGTTCTTC
.	TRBV5-8	TRBJ2-5	.	CASARRGQTQYF	TGTGCCAGCGCGCGCAGGGGACAGACCCAGTACTTC
TRBD1	TRBV4-1	TRBJ1-1	few	CASSQVWGPGQGPRAEVNTEAFF	TGCGCCAGCAGCCAAGTTTGGGGCCCGGGACAGGGCCCAAGGGCCGAGGTGAACACTGAAGCTTTCTTT
.	TRBV28	TRBJ2-7	.	CASSPGYSYEQYF	TGTGCCAGCAGTCCAGGGTACTCCTACGAGCAGTACTTC
.	TRBV18	TRBJ2-5	.	CASSSTTYSRLETQYF	TGTGCCAGCTCATCAACCACGTATTCCCGGTTGGAGACCCAGTACTTC
TRBD1	TRBV12-3/TRBV12-4	TRBJ2-5	few	CASSPRDRGPETQYF	TGTGCCAGCAGTCCACGGGACAGGGGGCCAGAGACCCAGTACTTC
.	TRBV18	TRBJ1-1	few	CASSSGRNLNTEAFF	TGTGCCAGCTCAAGCGGACGGAACTTGAACACTGAAGCTTTCTTT
.	TRBV12-3/TRBV12-4	TRBJ1-1	few	CASSLGWTEAFF	TGTGCCAGCAGTTTGGGATGGACTGAAGCTTTCTTT
.	TRBV6-5	TRBJ1-2	many	CASGYDSQYGYTF	TGTGCCAGCGGCTACGACAGCCAATATGGCTACACCTTC
TRBD2	TRBV20-1	TRBJ2-1	.	CSAISGSSYNEQFF	TGCAGTGCCATTAGCGGGAGCTCCTACAATGAGCAGTTCTTC
.	TRBV19	TRBJ1-4	.	CASSPGSTGTKKLFF	TGTGCCAGTAGCCCAGGTAGCACCGGGACAAAGAAACTGTTTTTT
.	TRBV9	TRBJ2-1	.	CASSVAMASQRYNEQFF	TGTGCCAGCAGCGTAGCTATGGCTAGTCAACGGTACAATGAGCAGTTCTTC
.	TRBV30	TRBJ2-7	few	CAWSVNYEQYF	TGTGCCTGGAGTGTTAACTACGAGCAGTACTTC
.	TRBV19	TRBJ2-7	few	CASSLLGPADAEQYF	TGTGCCAGTAGTTTACTGGGACCGGCTGACGCCGAGCAGTACTTC
TRBD1	TRBV29-1	TRBJ2-7	.	CSVEPGQGAYEQYF	TGCAGCGTTGAGCCGGGACAGGGTGCCTACGAGCAGTACTTC
.	TRBV7-8	TRBJ1-5	few	CASSLGGVSNQPQHF	TGTGCCAGCAGCTTAGGCGGGGTCAGCAATCAGCCCCAGCATTTT
TRBD2	TRBV6-4	TRBJ2-3	many	CASSPESGRPTDTQYF	TGTGCCAGCAGTCCCGAAAGCGGGAGGCCCACAGATACGCAGTATTTT
.	TRBV10-3	TRBJ1-5	once	CAIRGTDQPQNF	TGTGCCATCAGGGGAACCGATCAGCCCCAGAATTTT
.	TRBV11-3	TRBJ1-4	many	CASSFSFGGSEKLFF	TGTGCCAGCAGCTTTAGTTTTGGAGGAAGTGAAAAACTGTTTTTT
.	TRBV6-1	TRBJ2-2	many	CASSEAGTPSTGELFF	TGTGCCAGCAGTGAAGCAGGGACTCCTAGCACCGGGGAGCTGTTTTTT
.	TRBV13	TRBJ2-2	many	CASSLFPWGQPNTGELFF	TGTGCCAGCAGCTTATTCCCCTGGGGCCAGCCCAACACCGGGGAGCTGTTTTTT
.	TRBV27	TRBJ2-7	many	CASRPNSYEQYF	TGTGCCAGCAGGCCCAACAGCTACGAGCAGTACTTC
.	TRBV20-1	TRBJ1-1	many	CSARDPGTVGTEAFF	TGCAGTGCTAGAGATCCCGGGACTGTTGGCACTGAAGCTTTCTTT
.	TRBV7-3	TRBJ1-1	many	CASSSGPNTEAFF	TGTGCCAGCAGTTCGGGACCTAACACTGAAGCTTTCTTT
.	TRBV20-1	TRBJ2-1	few	CSARVGPTEKYYNEQFF	TGCAGTGCTAGAGTAGGCCCGACAGAGAAATACTACAATGAGCAGTTCTTC
TRBD1	TRBV10-2	TRBJ1-6	.	CASKTGTGMSSPLHF	TGCGCCAGCAAAACCGGGACAGGGATGAGTTCACCCCTCCACTTT
TRBD2	TRBV20-1	TRBJ2-2	few	CSARDASGSDGELFF	TGCAGTGCTAGAGATGCTAGCGGGAGCGACGGGGAGCTGTTTTTT
.	TRBV3-1	TRBJ2-1	once	CASSQFPGVLGEQFF	TGTGCCAGCAGCCAATTCCCGGGGGTACTGGGAGAGCAGTTCTTC
.	TRBV6-5	TRBJ1-1	few	CASSYSRGLAEAFF	TGTGCCAGCAGTTACTCGAGAGGGTTGGCTGAAGCTTTCTTT
TRBD1	TRBV6-5	TRBJ1-2	few	CASSPAPTGNGYTF	TGTGCCAGCAGTCCAGCCCCGACAGGGAATGGCTACACCTTC
TRBD1	TRBV5-1	TRBJ1-3	few	CASSRTTGATLDGNTIYF	TGCGCCAGCAGCAGAACCACAGGGGCGACCCTTGATGGAAACACCATATATTTT
.	TRBV19	TRBJ2-1	.	CASGGPNEQFF	TGTGCCAGCGGAGGGCCGAATGAGCAGTTCTTC
.	TRBV28	TRBJ1-2	many	CASTFSSGYTF	TGTGCCAGCACCTTCTCCAGCGGCTACACCTTC
TRBD1	TRBV4-2	TRBJ2-6	many	CASSQATGGGWANVLTF	TGTGCCAGCAGCCAAGCGACAGGGGGCGGTTGGGCCAACGTCCTGACTTTC
.	TRBV12-3/TRBV12-4	TRBJ1-4	few	CASSRATGQNEKLFF	TGTGCCAGCAGTCGCGCGACAGGCCAGAATGAAAAACTGTTTTTT
TRBD2	TRBV12-3/TRBV12-4	TRBJ2-1	.	CASSPSGGVDNEQFF	TGTGCCAGCAGCCCGAGCGGGGGGGTCGACAATGAGCAGTTCTTC
.	TRBV21-1	TRBJ2-1	.	CASSKVRLVGGSYNEQFF	TGTGCCAGCAGCAAAGTTCGGCTAGTTGGTGGGTCCTACAATGAGCAGTTCTTC
TRBD2	TRBV6-2/TRBV6-3	TRBJ2-1	.	CASSLLPGLAGVSDEQFF	TGTGCCAGCAGTCTTCTACCGGGACTAGCGGGAGTGTCGGATGAGCAGTTCTTC
.	TRBV6-5	TRBJ1-1	few	CASSYSSGATEAFF	TGTGCCAGCAGTTACTCTAGTGGAGCCACTGAAGCTTTCTTT